These 21 T cell receptor beta chains share one sample of origin, sequenced in a study of cytomegalovirus exposure and HLA in healthy donors. 60 Vbeta and 13 Jbeta primers were used in PCR. The data were produced by immunoSEQ multiplex PCR, yet TCRdb's version contains in-frame clones alone and is incomplete. The profile shows some 140,000 clones, about 74% of them singletons. Sequenced input: PBMCs. The receptor source for this set is a woman aged 55-70 years in good health and CMV-seronegative.

The genes are TRBV9 and TRBJ2-2; TRBD1 aligns across 10 bases. The V and J ends lost 5 bases and 4 bases, in that order; junction bases with no gene match: 2. CDR3 length equals 14 residues. The germline CDR1 and CDR2 sequences are SGDLS and YYNGEE. CDR3 region: CASRTGGGTGELFF. CDR3 DNA sequence: TGTGCCAGCAGGACAGGGGGCGGCACCGGGGAGCTGTTTTTT.

This clone has just one count. V and J are TRBV28 and TRBJ1-2, with 7 bases that match TRBD1. Germline-derived CDR1 and CDR2 are MDHEN and SYDVKM. This CDR3 is built from 16 residues. V trimming: 6 bases; J trimming: 8 bases; junction bases outside the gene matches: 18. The CDR3 DNA reads TGTGCCAGCAGCCCGAACACGGGACAGACACTGGGGGGCTACACCTTC. Residues: CASSPNTGQTLGGYTF.

The V gene is TRBV6-5, the J gene TRBJ1-2; a possible D gene is TRBD1 (6 bases). Trimming took 2 bases from V and 7 from J, leaving 17 bases between them. The germline V gene encodes CDR1 MNHEY and CDR2 SVGAGI. This CDR3 has 15 amino acids. The CDR3 nucleotides are TGTGCCAGCAGTTACAGGTCCCAGACACAGGGTGGCTACACCTTC. Translated: CASSYRSQTQGGYTF.

The genes are TRBV5-6 and TRBJ2-7; no reliable D call. The CDR3 extends over 12 amino acids. Germline values: CDR1 SGHDT, CDR2 YYEEEE. V lost 4 bases, J lost 2 bases, and 7 bases lay in between. CDR3 nucleotides: TGTGCCAGCAGCCGTACACCCTACGAGCAGTACTTC. Encoded protein: CASSRTPYEQYF.

The chain recombines TRBV6-1 with TRBJ1-2; 10 positions match TRBD1. With V trimmed by 2 bases and J by 8 bases, 8 bases remained unmatched. This CDR3 has 15 amino acids. Germline-derived CDR1 and CDR2 are MNHNS and SASEGT. The chain's CDR3 is CASSELRTGGAGYTF. CDR3 bases: TGTGCCAGCAGTGAACTCCGGACAGGGGGAGCGGGCTACACCTTC.

The genes are TRBV5-1 and TRBJ2-7; 7 positions match TRBD1. Germline V gene data show CDR1 as SGHRS and CDR2 as YFSETQ. This CDR3 has 16 residues. J lost 2 bases, V lost 1 base, and 9 bases had no gene match. For the CDR3, the DNA is TGCGCCAGCAGCTTGCTCCCCGGGACAGATCCCTACGAGCAGTACTTC. It translates to CASSLLPGTDPYEQYF.

The CDR3 sequence is CASSLTSTGAEQYF. The DNA for the CDR3 is TGTGCCAGCAGTTTAACCTCAACAGGGGCCGAGCAGTACTTC. The chain recombines TRBV28 with TRBJ2-7; 7 nucleotides agree with TRBD1. The trim removed 2 bases at V and 6 bases at J, leaving 7 bases unmatched. CDR1 and CDR2 from the germline V gene are MDHEN and SYDVKM. The length of the CDR3 is 14 residues. Drawing the rest from reference TRBV28 and TRBJ2-7, the complete variable domain is DVKVTQSSRYLVKRTGEKVFLECVQDMDHENMFWYRQDPGLGLRLIYFSYDVKMKEKGDIPEGYSVSREKKERFSLILESASTNQTSMYLCASSLTSTGAEQYFGPGTRLTVT.

This clone was observed a few times. The chain joins TRBV7-2 to TRBJ2-5, with D possibly being TRBD1 (5 bases). Trimming took off 0 bases at V and 4 bases at J, with 9 bases between the two ends. CDR3 length: 14 amino acids. CDR1 and CDR2 (germline): SGHTA, FQGNSA. Written as DNA, the CDR3 is TGTGCCAGCAGCTTAGCGGGGCTTGGAGAGACCCAGTACTTC. Amino acids: CASSLAGLGETQYF. Supplemented by reference TRBV7-2 and TRBJ2-5, the full variable domain reads GAGVSQSPSNKVTEKGKDVELRCDPISGHTALYWYRQSLGQGLEFLIYFQGNSAPDKSGLPSDRFSAERTGGSVSTLTIQRTQQEDSAVYLCASSLAGLGETQYFGPGTRLLVL.

The V gene is TRBV5-1, the J gene TRBJ1-2; no clear D. The germline gives CDR1 SGHRS, CDR2 YFSETQ. V was clipped by 0 bases and J by 1 base, with 7 bases between them. This CDR3 contains 14 residues. CDR3 in amino acids: CASSLGQNNYGYTF. The CDR3 DNA reads as TGCGCCAGCAGCTTGGGGCAGAATAACTATGGCTACACCTTC.

The chain is built from TRBV2 and TRBJ2-3; TRBD2 is a possible D gene (5 bases). V was pared by 6 bases and J by 8 bases, with 15 bases between. CDR3 length equals 13 residues. Per germline, CDR1 SNHLY and CDR2 FYNNEI. CDR3 in amino acids: CASRTAREGTQYF. CDR3 bases: TGTGCCAGCAGAACGGCCCGCGAGGGTACGCAGTATTTT.

V and J are TRBV9 and TRBJ1-2, with 8 nucleotides matching TRBD1. This CDR3 is built from 16 residues. J lost 1 base, V lost 0 bases, and 5 bases had no gene match. CDR1 SGDLS and CDR2 YYNGEE come from the germline V gene. CDR3 DNA: TGTGCCAGCAGCGTAGAGAGACAGGGGATTAACTATGGCTACACCTTC. Protein: CASSVERQGINYGYTF.

The chain carries TRBV19 and TRBJ1-5; 9 bases are shared with TRBD1. The CDR3 covers 15 residues. J lost 4 bases, V lost 2 bases, and 3 bases had no gene match. The V gene's germline CDR1 is LNHDA and CDR2 SQIVND (reference sequence). The CDR3 spells CASSIYRGPNQPQHF. CDR3 DNA sequence: TGTGCCAGTAGTATATACAGGGGGCCGAATCAGCCCCAGCATTTT. The variable domain in full, completed from reference TRBV19 and TRBJ1-5, reads DGGITQSPKYLFRKEGQNVTLSCEQNLNHDAMYWYRQDPGQGLRLIYYSQIVNDFQKGDIAEGYSVSREKKESFPLTVTSAQKNPTAFYLCASSIYRGPNQPQHFGDGTRLSIL.

J is TRBJ2-2 and V is TRBV14; 8 bases line up with TRBD1. The CDR3 is 15 residues long. V lost 4 bases and J lost 4; bases outside the gene matches: 5. Germline V gene data show CDR1 as SGHDN and CDR2 as FVKESK. CDR3 in amino acids: CASSRGQGSTGELFF. CDR3 coding DNA: TGTGCCAGCAGCCGAGGACAGGGCTCCACCGGGGAGCTGTTTTTT. The whole variable domain, remainder taken from reference TRBV14 and TRBJ2-2, is EAGVTQFPSHSVIEKGQTVTLRCDPISGHDNLYWYRRVMGKEIKFLLHFVKESKQDESGMPNNRFLAERTGGTYSTLKVQPAELEDSGVYFCASSRGQGSTGELFFGEGSRLTVL.

This clone has more than one count but fewer than ten. V is TRBV2 and J is TRBJ1-3; 7 bases agree with TRBD1. The germline V gene has CDR1 SNHLY and CDR2 FYNNEI. V lost 7 bases and J lost 5; bases outside the gene matches: 11. The CDR3 runs 15 residues. Here the CDR3 reads CASKGRDRVRNTIYF. CDR3 in DNA: TGTGCCAGCAAGGGCCGAGACAGGGTGAGAAACACCATATATTTT.

The rearrangement uses TRBV6-5 and TRBJ2-3; 14 bases agree with TRBD2. With V trimmed by 10 bases and J by 5 bases, 5 bases remained unmatched. CDR3 size: 14 residues. Germline CDR1 reads MNHEY; CDR2 reads SVGAGI. The CDR3 loop reads CAIRLAGGLDTQYF. In DNA form, the CDR3 reads TGTGCCATCAGACTAGCGGGAGGGTTAGATACGCAGTATTTT.

This chain uses TRBV25-1 with TRBJ2-1, with 8 bases identical to TRBD2. Trimming cost V 6 bases and J 11 bases; bases outside gene matches: 12. There are 14 residues in the CDR3. Germline lookup yields CDR1 MGHDK and CDR2 SYGVNS. Here the CDR3 reads CASSRMTSGSKQFF. The CDR3 DNA is TGTGCCAGCAGCCGAATGACGAGCGGGAGCAAGCAGTTCTTC.

The chain uses TRBV4-1 and TRBJ2-7; 7 bases match TRBD1. Germline trimming cut 1 base from V and 4 bases from J; bases unmatched to any gene: 7. This CDR3 spans 15 amino acids. The germline gives CDR1 MGHRA, CDR2 YSYEKL. CDR3 sequence: CASSQVPTGSYEQYF. The DNA for the CDR3 is TGCGCCAGCAGCCAAGTTCCGACAGGGTCGTACGAGCAGTACTTC.

This clone was observed a handful of times. The chain's CDR3 is CASTGQGPYEQYF. Written as DNA, the CDR3 is TGCGCCAGCACCGGACAGGGCCCCTACGAGCAGTACTTC. The chain has TRBV5-1 and TRBJ2-7; 8 bases map to TRBD1. Germline lookup yields CDR1 SGHRS and CDR2 YFSETQ. This CDR3 is 13 amino acids long. With V trimmed by 6 bases and J by 2 bases, 4 bases remained unmatched.

This chain links TRBV5-1 with TRBJ2-3; D call uncertain. Trimming took 4 bases from V and 6 from J, leaving 18 bases between them. The CDR3 totals 15 residues. Per germline, CDR1 SGHRS and CDR2 YFSETQ. The CDR3 region is CASSRLDSRLDTQYF. The CDR3 DNA reads as TGCGCCAGCAGCCGCCTTGATAGCCGGTTGGATACGCAGTATTTT.

V gene TRBV5-6 combines with J gene TRBJ2-5, with 8 nucleotides matching TRBD1. Trimming at V came to 4 bases and at J to 7 bases, leaving 9 bases not matched to a gene. Germline V gene data show CDR1 as SGHDT and CDR2 as YYEEEE. The CDR3 runs to 14 residues. CDR3 amino acids: CASSPGQGRGTQYF. Here the CDR3 DNA reads TGTGCCAGCAGCCCCGGACAGGGTAGAGGGACCCAGTACTTC.

V and J are TRBV6-5 and TRBJ2-1; D is uncertain. V was shortened by 6 bases and J by 12 bases, with 18 bases between the two germline ends. Looked up from germline, CDR1 is MNHEY and CDR2 is SVGAGI. The CDR3 spans 13 residues. CDR3 sequence reads: CASRVGQTGGQFF. In DNA, the CDR3 is TGTGCCAGCAGGGTGGGCCAAACTGGTGGGCAGTTCTTC.